This T cell receptor beta chain appears in the sequencing data of a study of blood T cell repertoires in COVID-19. Study summary: PBMCs, B-cell-depleted T cells, or T cells were the source of the cDNA or gDNA that made up the material.

Data came from immunoSEQ multiplex PCR; TCRdb stores just in-frame clones and leaves some out. The table lists about 100,000 clones, approximately 81% of them singletons. With 5 bases clipped from V and 6 bases from J, the junction kept 10 bases outside the gene matches. Germline V gene sequence: CDR1 LNHDA, CDR2 SQIVND (reference sequence). The CDR3 runs 17 residues. The sample comprised peripheral blood. V usage is TRBV19 and J usage is TRBJ2-1; TRBD2 matches 13 bases. This clonotype originated in a human donor in a cohort sampled during active COVID-19. CDR3 sequence: CASSGYPGLAGSNEQFF. CDR3 coding DNA: TGTGCCAGTAGTGGGTACCCGGGACTAGCGGGAAGCAATGAGCAGTTCTTC.